This T cell receptor (beta chain) came from a study of blood T cell repertoires in COVID-19. For the study at large: Whether acute or convalescent, the COVID-19 samples came from the United States, Italy and Spain.

Those enrolled, adults aged roughly 18 to 90 years, came from around 24 US areas. Participant-reported clinical history was the basis for cohort assignment. Recovery among Cohort 3 donors was established by two negative PCRs, clearance, or symptom resolution. TCRdb's table, derived via immunoSEQ multiplex PCR, lists solely in-frame clones and lacks some. The table records under 300,000 clones, approximately 90% of them present only once. This clone showed up just once. The specimen sequenced was PBMCs or T cells enriched from blood (not recorded which). This TCR was recovered from a woman between 50 and 59 years old who had recovered from COVID-19.

The chain's CDR3 is CASRATGLTKGTQYF. Written as DNA, the CDR3 is TGTGCCAGCAGGGCAACGGGACTCACAAAGGGGACCCAGTACTTC. V gene TRBV27 combines with J gene TRBJ2-5; perhaps TRBD2 as D (6 bases). V was shortened by 6 bases and J by 7 bases, with 21 bases between the two germline ends. CDR3 length equals 15 residues. Looked up from germline, CDR1 is MNHEY and CDR2 is SMNVEV (reference sequence).